This is a list of T cell receptor beta chains from one sample in a study of shared clonotypes between healthy human individuals. Clones were read by immunoSEQ multiplex PCR, and TCRdb kept only the in-frame ones, dropping some. Found here are about 680,000 clones, around four fifths of them singletons; the top ten hold 1.5% to 2%. Sequenced: memory CD4+ T cells sorted from blood. Source of these receptors: a woman aged 30 to 39 in good health. Both conserved end residues are part of each CDR3. D genes are given only for firm matches. Clone size, where shown, is once, few, many, or a class for clones that have expanded.

size: few
V: TRBV2
D: -
length: 14
J: TRBJ1-6
DNA: TGTGCCAGCAGTGATGACACCTCCAATTCACCCCTCCACTTT
CDR3: CASSDDTSNSPLHF

size: once
V: TRBV6-5
D: -
length: 14
J: TRBJ1-1
DNA: TGTGCCAGCAGTTACAGGGGCGCAGTCACTGAAGCTTTCTTT
CDR3: CASSYRGAVTEAFF

size: -
V: TRBV6-6
D: TRBD2
length: 15
J: TRBJ2-1
DNA: TGTGCCAGCAGTTCGCCGGGACTAGCGGGGTATGAGCAGTTCTTC
CDR3: CASSSPGLAGYEQFF

size: once
V: TRBV2
D: TRBD1
length: 15
J: TRBJ2-3
DNA: TGTGCCAGCAGGGCACAGGGGGCGAGCACAGATACGCAGTATTTT
CDR3: CASRAQGASTDTQYF

size: -
V: TRBV28
D: -
length: 14
J: TRBJ2-1
DNA: TGTGCCAGCAGCCTCAGGGTTAAGAACAATGAGCAGTTCTTC
CDR3: CASSLRVKNNEQFF

size: -
V: TRBV11-2
D: -
length: 13
J: TRBJ2-1
DNA: TGTGCCAGCAGCTTAGACCTTAACAATGAGCAGTTCTTC
CDR3: CASSLDLNNEQFF

size: -
V: TRBV15
D: TRBD1
length: 16
J: TRBJ1-2
DNA: TGTGCCACCAGCAGAATCGACAGGGACCAAAACTATGGCTACACCTTC
CDR3: CATSRIDRDQNYGYTF

size: -
V: TRBV5-1
D: -
length: 14
J: TRBJ2-6
DNA: TGCGCCAGCAGTAGGGACGTGGGGGCCAACGTCCTGACTTTC
CDR3: CASSRDVGANVLTF

size: -
V: TRBV6-5
D: -
length: 14
J: TRBJ1-2
DNA: TGTGCCAGCAGTTCCCCAGGGGCGCGGTATGGCTACACCTTC
CDR3: CASSSPGARYGYTF

size: -
V: TRBV15
D: -
length: 15
J: TRBJ2-1
DNA: TGTGCCACCCAAGGGTACGGTGCACTATACAATGAGCAGTTCTTC
CDR3: CATQGYGALYNEQFF

size: once
V: TRBV6-5
D: -
length: 13
J: TRBJ1-5
DNA: TGTGCCAGCAGGAGGATTTCGGATCAGCCCCAGCATTTT
CDR3: CASRRISDQPQHF

size: -
V: TRBV11-2
D: TRBD2
length: 16
J: TRBJ2-7
DNA: TGTGCCAGCAGCTCCGAACTAGCGGGAGGGTTTACCGAGCAGTACTTC
CDR3: CASSSELAGGFTEQYF

size: few
V: TRBV28
D: -
length: 12
J: TRBJ1-2
DNA: TGTGCCAGCAGTCCCCGACAGTATGGCTACACCTTC
CDR3: CASSPRQYGYTF

size: -
V: TRBV10-3
D: TRBD1
length: 15
J: TRBJ1-4
DNA: TGTGCCATCAGTGACTATGGGACAGGGTCTGAAAAACTGTTTTTT
CDR3: CAISDYGTGSEKLFF

size: once
V: TRBV6-1
D: -
length: 18
J: TRBJ1-5
DNA: TGTGCCAGCAGTGAAGCGACGGCAGGGCATCGTCAGGATCAGCCCCAGCATTTT
CDR3: CASSEATAGHRQDQPQHF

size: -
V: TRBV7-8
D: -
length: 13
J: TRBJ1-5
DNA: TGTGCCAGCAGCTCCCCGGACTTCCAGCCCCAGCATTTT
CDR3: CASSSPDFQPQHF

size: once
V: TRBV6-5
D: -
length: 14
J: TRBJ1-5
DNA: TGTGCCAGCCTACCGGACCACGCGGATCAGCCCCAGCATTTT
CDR3: CASLPDHADQPQHF

size: -
V: TRBV28
D: -
length: 13
J: TRBJ2-3
DNA: TGTGCCAGCAGTTTAGATAGTGAAGATACGCAGTATTTT
CDR3: CASSLDSEDTQYF

size: -
V: TRBV7-8
D: -
length: 13
J: TRBJ1-1
DNA: TGTGCCAGCAGCTTATTAGAGAACACTGAAGCTTTCTTT
CDR3: CASSLLENTEAFF

size: -
V: TRBV4-1
D: TRBD1
length: 15
J: TRBJ2-7
DNA: TGCGCCAGCAGCCGAGACCGGGACAGGGGCTACGAGCAGTACTTC
CDR3: CASSRDRDRGYEQYF

size: few
V: TRBV6-6
D: -
length: 14
J: TRBJ2-1
DNA: TGTGCCAGCAGCTTCCCTGTGGAAGGGGATGAGCAGTTCTTC
CDR3: CASSFPVEGDEQFF

size: few
V: TRBV7-3
D: -
length: 14
J: TRBJ2-1
DNA: TGTGCCAGCAGCCAGGACTCCACATACAATGAGCAGTTCTTC
CDR3: CASSQDSTYNEQFF

size: -
V: TRBV28
D: -
length: 12
J: TRBJ2-7
DNA: TGTGCCAGCAGTTTAGGTCGCTACGAGCAGTACTTC
CDR3: CASSLGRYEQYF

size: -
V: TRBV14
D: TRBD1
length: 15
J: TRBJ2-2
DNA: TGTGCCAGCAGCGAGGGACAGCCGAACACCGGGGAGCTGTTTTTT
CDR3: CASSEGQPNTGELFF